A single sample gave rise to the 5 T cell receptor beta chains below, sequenced in a study of blood T cell repertoires in COVID-19. Assay used: immunoSEQ multiplex PCR; TCRdb lists only in-frame clones, some missing. The sample lists 95,000 to 150,000 clones, approximately 82% occurring once. The sequencing sample was made of peripheral blood. Source of these receptors: a woman aged 45-60 years with acute or convalescent COVID-19.

This clone came up a few times. The chain recombines TRBV12-3 or TRBV12-4 with TRBJ1-6; D is uncertain. This CDR3 spans 12 amino acids. The V and J ends lost 3 bases and 6 bases respectively, with 3 bases between them. The CDR3 loop reads CASSFRNSPLHF. The CDR3 DNA follows: TGTGCCAGCAGTTTCCGTAATTCACCCCTCCACTTT.

The chain has TRBV12-3 or TRBV12-4 and TRBJ1-4; D is unresolved. The V end lost 5 bases, the J end lost 8 bases, and 12 bases lay between the germline ends. The CDR3 covers 13 residues. The CDR3: CASSPGQVEKLFF. In DNA, the CDR3 is TGTGCCAGCAGTCCCGGTCAGGTGGAAAAACTGTTTTTT.

This rearrangement joins TRBV5-5 to TRBJ1-1; D remains unclear. The CDR3 contains 12 residues. Trimming removed 1 base from V and 5 bases from J, with 6 bases in between. Germline values: CDR1 SGHKS, CDR2 YYEKEE (reference sequence). The CDR3 nucleotides read TGTGCCAGCAGCTTGATCCGTACTGAAGCTTTCTTT. Translated, it gives CASSLIRTEAFF.

The rearrangement uses TRBV5-1 and TRBJ2-1; tentative D call: TRBD1 (5 bases). With 2 bases removed from V and 4 bases from J, the gap between germline ends came to 10 bases. There are 14 residues in the CDR3. Germline V gene sequence: CDR1 SGHRS, CDR2 YFSETQ. Written as DNA, the CDR3 is TGCGCCAGCAGCTTTGGACAAGAATACAATGAGCAGTTCTTC. Protein sequence: CASSFGQEYNEQFF.

This clone was seen a few times. This rearrangement joins TRBV19 to TRBJ1-2, with D perhaps matching TRBD1 (6 bases). Germline V gene sequence: CDR1 LNHDA, CDR2 SQIVND (reference sequence). The V and J ends lost 3 bases and 4 bases respectively, with 15 bases between them. This CDR3 comprises 15 residues. The CDR3 loop is CASSMDRPTPYGYTF. DNA for the CDR3: TGTGCCAGTAGTATGGACAGACCCACGCCCTATGGCTACACCTTC.